A selection of T cell receptor beta chains follows, all from one sample in a study of T cell repertoires in cytomegalovirus infection. These receptors are not linked to any known antigen. TCRdb used MiXCR to reprocess the reads, holding one entry per CDR3 protein. The table records some 940,000 distinct CDR3 sequences, around 32% of them present only once. Source: cultured CD8+ T cells from PBMCs, taken from culture after CMV antigen stimulation. Every receptor here comes from a human donor in good health (CMV status not recorded). Some clones in this sample may be carry-over from other donors' samples. The CDR3 runs from the conserved cysteine through the conserved F or W.

J: TRBJ2-1; V: TRBV10-3; CDR3: CAISVAGGPLYNEQFF
J: TRBJ2-5; V: TRBV28; CDR3: CASSPGLEVGETQYF
J: TRBJ1-5; V: TRBV15; CDR3: CATSRDVNRDQPQHF
J: TRBJ1-5; V: TRBV6-1; CDR3: CASSEWEQGVISHSNQPQHF
J: TRBJ1-2; V: TRBV7-9; CDR3: CASTMGGHYGYTF
J: TRBJ1-2; V: TRBV27; CDR3: CASSLLGGAGGYTF
J: TRBJ2-3; V: TRBV7-9; CDR3: CASTHPGLAGVLAVSDTQYF
J: TRBJ2-7; V: TRBV27; CDR3: CASSFATGEYEQYF
J: TRBJ1-1; V: TRBV27; CDR3: CASRGRQNTEAFF
J: TRBJ1-6; V: TRBV4-2; CDR3: CASNQDVTGANSPLHF
J: TRBJ2-7; V: TRBV6-5; CDR3: CASSYPPAYEQYF
J: TRBJ1-1; V: TRBV6-1; CDR3: CASDLLAGPSMNTEAFF
J: TRBJ1-2; V: TRBV27; CDR3: CASSLSGGPNYGYTF
J: TRBJ2-3; V: TRBV12-3/TRBV12-4; CDR3: CASSLRGWADAQYF
J: TRBJ1-2; V: TRBV7-9; CDR3: CASSSQGRNYGYTF
J: TRBJ1-4; V: TRBV4-3; CDR3: CASSQEQATNEKLFF
J: TRBJ1-1; V: TRBV4-1; CDR3: CASSRTANTEASF
J: TRBJ2-7; V: TRBV7-3; CDR3: CATEGQGVDEQYF
J: TRBJ1-1; V: TRBV5-4; CDR3: CASSLYLGQANTEAFF
J: TRBJ2-5; V: TRBV6-1; CDR3: CASSEVPPLLGREETQYF
J: TRBJ2-7; V: TRBV7-8; CDR3: CASSFNGITPYEQYF
J: TRBJ2-2; V: TRBV10-3; CDR3: CAILQWGNYTGELFF
J: TRBJ1-4; V: TRBV7-4; CDR3: CASSWGAEKLFF
J: TRBJ2-1; V: TRBV6-1; CDR3: CASEEGGTSYNEQFF
J: TRBJ1-1; V: TRBV7-6; CDR3: CASSLAGHPEAFF
J: TRBJ1-1; V: TRBV6-5; CDR3: CASSYEGRRNTEAFF
J: TRBJ1-2; V: TRBV27; CDR3: CASSSSFLYGYTF
J: TRBJ2-2; V: TRBV10-3; CDR3: CATINPSGNTGELFF
J: TRBJ1-1; V: TRBV7-2; CDR3: CASSINRGPYTEAFF
J: TRBJ1-1; V: TRBV10-3; CDR3: CAISVDTTEAFF
J: TRBJ2-2; V: TRBV7-9; CDR3: CASSSTDRGLSRELFF
J: TRBJ1-1; V: TRBV4-3; CDR3: CASSQDYRVGSNTEAFF
J: TRBJ1-5; V: TRBV2; CDR3: CASSASVSGNQPQHF
J: TRBJ1-2; V: TRBV7-6; CDR3: CASSLAIGGGQGGYTF
J: TRBJ2-4; V: TRBV15; CDR3: CATSRDANSKNIQYF
J: TRBJ2-1; V: TRBV24-1; CDR3: CATRPGTGFASDEQFF
J: TRBJ1-1; V: TRBV6-8; CDR3: CASSYQGYTEAFF
J: TRBJ2-7; V: TRBV5-1; CDR3: CASKGSKYEQYF
J: TRBJ1-6; V: TRBV7-9; CDR3: CASSLPGSSYNSPLHF
J: TRBJ2-7; V: TRBV19; CDR3: CASSIGDTYEQYF
J: TRBJ1-1; V: TRBV27; CDR3: CASSWGAKGTEAFF
J: TRBJ2-2; V: TRBV28; CDR3: CASLATGVPNTGELFF
J: TRBJ2-1; V: TRBV19; CDR3: CASSIAYEQFF
J: TRBJ1-1; V: TRBV7-3; CDR3: CASSLSIGRVNTEAFF
J: TRBJ1-1; V: TRBV4-1; CDR3: CASSHGGGDTEAFF
J: TRBJ2-2; V: TRBV7-3; CDR3: CASSLWDGELFF
J: TRBJ2-3; V: TRBV29-1; CDR3: CTILGGHTDTQYF
J: TRBJ2-5; V: TRBV4-1; CDR3: CASSQDGGSETQYF
J: TRBJ2-1; V: TRBV28; CDR3: CASSFRRGGSYNEQFF
J: TRBJ1-4; V: TRBV7-9; CDR3: CASSLPQANEKLFF
J: TRBJ2-2; V: TRBV19; CDR3: CASSQLGLAATGELFF
J: TRBJ2-3; V: TRBV12-5; CDR3: CASGFLGNLNTDTQYF